This entry is about one T cell receptor beta chain. The CDR3 loop spans 15 amino acids. The J segment lost 4 bases and the V segment lost 4 bases, leaving 5 bases of the junction unmatched. Germline V gives CDR1 SGHTA, CDR2 FQGTGA. The data were obtained in a study of blood T cell repertoires in COVID-19. Measured with immunoSEQ multiplex PCR; TCRdb has only the in-frame clones, and not every one. The table records over 300,000 clones, around 89% of them present only once. This sequence originates from a man aged 18 to 29 who had recovered from COVID-19. The chain carries TRBV7-3 and TRBJ2-2; TRBD2 matches at 8 bases. The sample consisted of peripheral blood. The CDR3 here is CASSSDRGGTGELFF. The CDR3 DNA follows: TGTGCCAGCAGCTCCGACCGGGGGGGCACCGGGGAGCTGTTTTTT.